The table lists the clone carrying this TCR beta chain with a count of one. The data were produced by immunoSEQ multiplex PCR, yet TCRdb's version contains in-frame clones alone and is incomplete. The repertoire holds some 60,000 clones, with 86% as singletons. V gave up 1 base and J gave up 8 bases, with 15 bases separating them. CDR1 is SGHNT, CDR2 YYREEE, per germline (reference sequence). The CDR3 covers 14 residues. This sample is drawn from a study of OX40 agonist ivuxolimab in advanced cancers. This chain links TRBV5-4 with TRBJ1-2; D call uncertain. The sequence came from an adult with an advanced solid tumor such as melanoma, head and neck, liver or kidney cancer. The input for sequencing was CD4+ or CD8+ T cells sorted from blood, taken in a trial of the OX40 agonist ivuxolimab. The CDR3 coding sequence is TGTGCCAGCAGCTTGAGGCGGGAGGCGTCGGGCTACACCTTC. Its translation: CASSLRREASGYTF.